The clone carrying this T cell receptor beta chain was counted only a few times. This entry belongs to a study of T cells in Graves' hyperthyroidism and ophthalmopathy. Study background: Peripheral blood was taken when the disease was first diagnosed, before any treatment began.

Stable disease denoted Graves' hyperthyroidism without ophthalmopathy progression within 18 months. Patients were excluded because of uncontrolled infection, other autoimmune disease, pregnancy or lactation. With 5 bases removed from V and 4 bases from J, the gap between germline ends came to 8 bases. The germline V gene has CDR1 SQVTM and CDR2 ANQGSEA. There are 11 residues in the CDR3. There were TCR beta CDR3 regions amplified from RNA transcripts. The primer set for the first-round RT-PCR of the TCR CDR3 was HTBI. Via MiXCR, TCRdb re-called the multiplex PCR reads, giving one row per CDR3 protein. Among around 440,000 distinct CDR3 sequences listed, approximately 15% were seen once.

The specimen sequenced was blood. The V and J genes are TRBV29-1 and TRBJ1-1; tentatively, D is TRBD1 (5 bases). This receptor was identified in a woman between 18 and 29 years old with Graves' hyperthyroidism. CDR3 sequence: CSVQQGTEAFF. CDR3 nucleotides: TGCAGCGTTCAGCAGGGCACTGAAGCTTTCTTT.